This T cell receptor beta chain came from a study of human T cells and chemical hapten exposure. Study-level points and caveats: Patch test score rose with PT1 expanded TCRs, significant at 8, 16, 32, not 4. Among expanded TCRs, significantly more large CDR3 similarity clusters formed than among controls.

V shed 1 base and J shed 3 bases, with 9 bases lying between them. Germline V lookup: CDR1 SEHNR, CDR2 FQNEAQ (reference sequence). The CDR3 covers 15 residues. As the library was built, unique molecular identifiers were attached to individual cDNA molecules. Via MiXCR, TCRdb re-called the RACE reads, giving one row per CDR3 protein. Here the sample spans 300,000 to 400,000 distinct CDR3 sequences, under 8% being singletons. As for time point: patch test 1, 2 weeks after DPC sensitization. Treatment indicated: therapeutic diphenylcyclopropenone sensitization with weekly scalp DPC. Donors, patients with alopecia ranging from 18 to 70 years old and judged suitable for DPC, provided samples. This clonotype was counted between two and nine times. Its antigen is unidentified.

This TCR came from a woman aged 18-29 years with alopecia areata. Some clones in this sample may be carry-over from other donors' samples. The chain combines TRBV7-9 with TRBJ1-4; D is ambiguous. Sample: whole blood, taken in connection with sensitization to the hapten diphenylcyclopropenone (DPC). In DNA form, the CDR3 reads TGTGCCAGCAGCTTAGACAGCCGATCTAATGAAAAACTGTTTTTT. It yields the protein CASSLDSRSNEKLFF.